The following is a TCR beta chain sequence with its context. Its antigen is still unknown. Read sequence stops 3 residues before the CDR3 end, and the germline J gene provides the missing end. Assay used: immunoSEQ multiplex PCR; TCRdb lists only in-frame clones, some missing. The profile covers about 40,000 clones, none occurring a single time. Unmatched junction bases numbered 6, after V lost 6 bases and J lost 8 bases. Germline V CDR1 and CDR2: SNHLY, FYNNEI. This CDR3 region has 15 residues. The data stem from a study of T cell clonality in common variable immunodeficiency. Both groups were predominantly of Caucasian heritage. Study-level findings and limits: Fewer deletions and N-nucleotide insertions were reportedly seen in common variable immunodeficiency TCR beta sequences. Shared TCRbeta clones were fewer between CVID subjects than controls. CVID subjects had higher TCRbeta clonality than healthy controls, most marked in about a third.

The TCR was taken from a person between 18 and 75 years old in good health. V usage is TRBV2 and J usage is TRBJ1-6; 11 positions agree with TRBD1. The sample consisted of peripheral blood mononuclear cells. The CDR3 protein is CASRTRGQGDSPLHF. The sequenced part of the CDR3 DNA is TGTGCCAGCAGGACTCGGGGACAGGGGGATTCACCC.